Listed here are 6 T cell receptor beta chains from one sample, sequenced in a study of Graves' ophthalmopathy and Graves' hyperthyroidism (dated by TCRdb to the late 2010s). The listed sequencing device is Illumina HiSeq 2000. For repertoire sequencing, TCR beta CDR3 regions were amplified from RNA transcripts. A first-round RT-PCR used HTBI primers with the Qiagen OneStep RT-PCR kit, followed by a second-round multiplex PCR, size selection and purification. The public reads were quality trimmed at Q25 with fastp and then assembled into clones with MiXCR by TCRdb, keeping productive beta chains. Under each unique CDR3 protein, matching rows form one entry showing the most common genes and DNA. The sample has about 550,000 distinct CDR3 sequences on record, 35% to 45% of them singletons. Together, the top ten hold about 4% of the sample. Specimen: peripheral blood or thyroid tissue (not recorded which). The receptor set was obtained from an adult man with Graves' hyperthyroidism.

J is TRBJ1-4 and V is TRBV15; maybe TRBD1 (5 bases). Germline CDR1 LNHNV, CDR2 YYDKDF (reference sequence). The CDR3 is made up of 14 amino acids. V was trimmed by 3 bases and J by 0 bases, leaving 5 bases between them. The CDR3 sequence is CATSRTATNEKLFF. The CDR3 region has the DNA TGTGCCACCAGCAGGACAGCAACTAATGAAAAACTGTTTTTT.

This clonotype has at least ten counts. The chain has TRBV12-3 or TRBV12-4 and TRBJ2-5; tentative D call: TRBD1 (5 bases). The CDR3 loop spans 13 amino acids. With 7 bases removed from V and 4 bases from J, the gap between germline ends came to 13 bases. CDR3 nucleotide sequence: TGTGCCAGCAACGATCCAGGGTCAGAGACCCAGTACTTC. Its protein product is CASNDPGSETQYF.

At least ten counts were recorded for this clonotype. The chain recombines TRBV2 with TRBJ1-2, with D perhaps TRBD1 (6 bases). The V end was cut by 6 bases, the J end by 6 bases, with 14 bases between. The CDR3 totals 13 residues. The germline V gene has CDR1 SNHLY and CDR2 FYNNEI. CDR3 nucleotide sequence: TGTGCCAGCAGCGATACAGGGTATCATGGCTACACCTTC. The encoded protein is CASSDTGYHGYTF.

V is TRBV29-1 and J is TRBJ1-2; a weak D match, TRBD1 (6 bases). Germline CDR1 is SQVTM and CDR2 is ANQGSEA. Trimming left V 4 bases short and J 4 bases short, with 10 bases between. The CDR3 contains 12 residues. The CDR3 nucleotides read TGCAGCGTTGTACAGGGAAGCTATGGCTACACCTTC. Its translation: CSVVQGSYGYTF.

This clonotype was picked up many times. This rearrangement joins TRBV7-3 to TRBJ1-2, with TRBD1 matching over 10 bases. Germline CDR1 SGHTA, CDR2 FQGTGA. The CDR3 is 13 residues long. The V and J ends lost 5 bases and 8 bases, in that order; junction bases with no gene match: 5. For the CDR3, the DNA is TGTGCCAGCAGCAAGACAGGGGGCGAGGGCTACACCTTC. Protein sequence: CASSKTGGEGYTF.

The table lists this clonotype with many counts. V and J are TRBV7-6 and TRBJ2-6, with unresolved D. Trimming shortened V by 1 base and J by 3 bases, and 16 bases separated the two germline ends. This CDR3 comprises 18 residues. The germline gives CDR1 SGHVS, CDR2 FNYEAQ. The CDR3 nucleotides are TGTGCCAGCAGCTTAGAGGTAGCCACCTGGTTTGGGGCCAACGTCCTGACTTTC. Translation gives CASSLEVATWFGANVLTF.